Sequencing of this TCR beta chain was carried out in a study of CD8+ T cells in alopecia areata. V lost 5 bases, J lost 4 bases, and 2 bases stayed unmatched. The CDR3 loop spans 13 amino acids. CDR1 SGHNT and CDR2 YENEEA come from the germline V gene. cDNA reverse transcribed from extracted RNA served as the sequencing template. Produced via immunoSEQ multiplex PCR; TCRdb's table is partial and in-frame only. Of about 90,000 clones listed, roughly 45% are singletons. This clone was recorded once. As for treatment: oral pan-JAK inhibitor, 5-10 mg twice daily. The investigators collected lesional scalp punch biopsies and peripheral blood from alopecia areata patients.

This clonotype was sampled from a human donor with alopecia areata. The sequenced sample was CD8+ T cells sorted from blood, obtained at week 24, from a patient treated with tofacitinib. The rearrangement joins TRBV11-3 to TRBJ2-5; 9 bases are a match to TRBD2. DNA for the CDR3: TGTGCCAGCAGCCAGACTAGCGGAGAGACCCAGTACTTC. Translation gives CASSQTSGETQYF.